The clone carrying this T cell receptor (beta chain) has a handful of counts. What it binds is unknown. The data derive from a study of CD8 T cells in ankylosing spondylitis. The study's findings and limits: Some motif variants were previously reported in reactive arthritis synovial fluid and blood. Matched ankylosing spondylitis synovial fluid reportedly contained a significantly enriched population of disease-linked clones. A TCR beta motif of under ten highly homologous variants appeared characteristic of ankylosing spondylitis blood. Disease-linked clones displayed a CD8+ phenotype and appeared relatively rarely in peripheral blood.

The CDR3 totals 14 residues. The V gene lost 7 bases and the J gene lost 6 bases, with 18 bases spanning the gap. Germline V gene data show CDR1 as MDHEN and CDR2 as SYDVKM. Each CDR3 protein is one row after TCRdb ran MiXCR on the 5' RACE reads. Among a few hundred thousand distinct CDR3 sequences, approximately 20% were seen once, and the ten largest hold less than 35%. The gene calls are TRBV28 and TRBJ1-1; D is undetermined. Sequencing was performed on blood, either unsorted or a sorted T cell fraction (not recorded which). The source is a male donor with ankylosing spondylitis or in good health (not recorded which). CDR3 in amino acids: CASNSRAYRAEAFF. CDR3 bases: TGTGCCAGCAACTCGAGGGCGTATAGGGCTGAAGCTTTCTTT.